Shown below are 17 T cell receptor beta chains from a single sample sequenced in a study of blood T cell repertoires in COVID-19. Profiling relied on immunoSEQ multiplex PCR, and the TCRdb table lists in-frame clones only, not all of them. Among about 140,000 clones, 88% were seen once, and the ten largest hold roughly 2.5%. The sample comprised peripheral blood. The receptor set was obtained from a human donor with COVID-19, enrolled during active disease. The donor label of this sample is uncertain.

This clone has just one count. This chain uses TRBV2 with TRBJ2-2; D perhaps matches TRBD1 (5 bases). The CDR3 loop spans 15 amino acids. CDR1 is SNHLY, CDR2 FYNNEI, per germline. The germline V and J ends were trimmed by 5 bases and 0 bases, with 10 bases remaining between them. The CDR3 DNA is TGTGCCAGCAGTTATCGGACAACGAACACCGGGGAGCTGTTTTTT. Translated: CASSYRTTNTGELFF. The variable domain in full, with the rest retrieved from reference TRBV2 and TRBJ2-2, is EPEVTQTPSHQVTQMGQEVILRCVPISNHLYFYWYRQILGQKVEFLVSFYNNEISEKSEIFDDQFSVERPDGSNFTLKIRSTKLEDSAMYFCASSYRTTNTGELFFGEGSRLTVL.

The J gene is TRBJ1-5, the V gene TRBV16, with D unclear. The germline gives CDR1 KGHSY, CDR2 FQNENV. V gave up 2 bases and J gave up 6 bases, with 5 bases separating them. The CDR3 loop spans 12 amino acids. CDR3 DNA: TGTGCCAGCAGCCAACATTTTCAGCCCCAGCATTTT. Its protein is CASSQHFQPQHF.

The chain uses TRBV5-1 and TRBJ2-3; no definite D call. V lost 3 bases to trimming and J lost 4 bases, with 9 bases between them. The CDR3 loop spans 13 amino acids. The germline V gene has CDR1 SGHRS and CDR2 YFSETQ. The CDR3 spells CASSSPRADTQYF. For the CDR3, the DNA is TGCGCCAGCAGCTCCCCCCGCGCAGATACGCAGTATTTT.

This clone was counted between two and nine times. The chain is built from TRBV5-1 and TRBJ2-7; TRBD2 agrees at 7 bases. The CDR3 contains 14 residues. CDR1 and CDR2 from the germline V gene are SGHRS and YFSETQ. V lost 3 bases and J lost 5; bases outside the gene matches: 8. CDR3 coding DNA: TGCGCCAGCAGCTCGACGACTAGCCCGCACGAGCAGTACTTC. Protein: CASSSTTSPHEQYF.

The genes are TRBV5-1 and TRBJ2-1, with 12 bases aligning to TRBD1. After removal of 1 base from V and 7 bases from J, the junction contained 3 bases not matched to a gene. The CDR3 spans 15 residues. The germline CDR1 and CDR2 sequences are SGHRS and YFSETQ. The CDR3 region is CASSLMGQGANEQFF. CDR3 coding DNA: TGCGCCAGCAGCTTGATGGGACAGGGGGCGAATGAGCAGTTCTTC.

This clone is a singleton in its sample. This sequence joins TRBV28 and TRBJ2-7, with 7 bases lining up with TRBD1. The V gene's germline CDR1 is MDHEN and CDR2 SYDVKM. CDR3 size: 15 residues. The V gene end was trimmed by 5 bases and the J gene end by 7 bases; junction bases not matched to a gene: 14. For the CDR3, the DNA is TGTGCCAGCAGTCAGGAGGACAGGTGGTGGGGGGAGCAGTACTTC. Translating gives CASSQEDRWWGEQYF.

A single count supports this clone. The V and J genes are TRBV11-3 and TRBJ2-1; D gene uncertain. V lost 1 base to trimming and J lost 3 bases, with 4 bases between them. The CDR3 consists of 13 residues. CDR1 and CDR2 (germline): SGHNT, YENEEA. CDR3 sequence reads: CASSLVIYNEQFF. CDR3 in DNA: TGTGCCAGCAGCTTAGTCATCTACAATGAGCAGTTCTTC.

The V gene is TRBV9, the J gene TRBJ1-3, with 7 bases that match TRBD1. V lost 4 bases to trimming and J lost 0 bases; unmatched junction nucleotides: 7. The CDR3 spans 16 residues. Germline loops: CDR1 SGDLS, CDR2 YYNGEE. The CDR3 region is CASSPQGVSSGNTIYF. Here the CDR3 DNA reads TGTGCCAGCAGCCCCCAGGGGGTAAGCTCTGGAAACACCATATATTTT.

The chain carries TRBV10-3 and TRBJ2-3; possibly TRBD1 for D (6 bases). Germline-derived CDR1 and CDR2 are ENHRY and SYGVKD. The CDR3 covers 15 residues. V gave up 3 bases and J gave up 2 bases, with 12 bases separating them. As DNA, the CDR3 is TGTGCCATCAGTGATTTAAGACAGGACACAGATACGCAGTATTTT. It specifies CAISDLRQDTDTQYF.

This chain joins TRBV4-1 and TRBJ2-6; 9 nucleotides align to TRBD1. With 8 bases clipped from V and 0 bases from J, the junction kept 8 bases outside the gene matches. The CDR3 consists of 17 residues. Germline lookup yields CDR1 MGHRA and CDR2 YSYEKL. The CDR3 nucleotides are TGCGCCAGCGGACGGACAGGGGTCGACTCTGGGGCCAACGTCCTGACTTTC. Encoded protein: CASGRTGVDSGANVLTF.

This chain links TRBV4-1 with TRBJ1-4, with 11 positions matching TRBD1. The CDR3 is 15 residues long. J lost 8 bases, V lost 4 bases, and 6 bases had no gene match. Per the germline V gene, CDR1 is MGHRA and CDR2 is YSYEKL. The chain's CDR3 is CASSPPGQGEEKLFF. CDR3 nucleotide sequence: TGCGCCAGCAGCCCACCGGGACAGGGGGAGGAAAAACTGTTTTTT.

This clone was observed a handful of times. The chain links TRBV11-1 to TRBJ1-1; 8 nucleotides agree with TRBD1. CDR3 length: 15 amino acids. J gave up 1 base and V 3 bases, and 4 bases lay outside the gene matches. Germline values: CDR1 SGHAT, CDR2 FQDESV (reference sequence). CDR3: CASSLGQERNTEAFF. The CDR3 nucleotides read TGTGCCAGCAGCTTGGGACAGGAGAGGAACACTGAAGCTTTCTTT.

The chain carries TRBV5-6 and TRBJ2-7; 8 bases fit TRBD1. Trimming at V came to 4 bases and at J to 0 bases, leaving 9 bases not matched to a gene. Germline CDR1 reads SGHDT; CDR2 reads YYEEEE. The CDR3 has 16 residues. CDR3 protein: CASSPWGTGVSYEQYF. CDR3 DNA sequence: TGTGCCAGCAGCCCGTGGGGGACAGGCGTCTCCTACGAGCAGTACTTC.

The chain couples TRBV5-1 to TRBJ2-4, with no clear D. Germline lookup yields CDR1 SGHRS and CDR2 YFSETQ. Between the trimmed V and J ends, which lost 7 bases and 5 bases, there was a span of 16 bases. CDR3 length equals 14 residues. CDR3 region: CASGLPARQNIQYF. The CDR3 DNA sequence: TGCGCCAGCGGGCTGCCGGCCAGGCAAAACATTCAGTACTTC.

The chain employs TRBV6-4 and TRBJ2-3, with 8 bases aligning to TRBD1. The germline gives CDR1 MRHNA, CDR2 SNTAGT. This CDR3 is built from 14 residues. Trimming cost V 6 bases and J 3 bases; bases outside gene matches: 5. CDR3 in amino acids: CASSAGGATDTQYF. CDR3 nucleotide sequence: TGTGCCAGCAGCGCAGGGGGCGCGACAGATACGCAGTATTTT.

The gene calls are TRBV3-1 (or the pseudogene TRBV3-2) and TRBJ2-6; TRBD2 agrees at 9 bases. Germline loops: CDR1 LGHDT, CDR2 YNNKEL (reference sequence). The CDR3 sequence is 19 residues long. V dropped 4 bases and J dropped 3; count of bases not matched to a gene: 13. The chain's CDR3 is CASSPAEGRGGRGANVLTF. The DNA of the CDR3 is TGTGCCAGCAGCCCCGCGGAGGGGCGGGGGGGCCGTGGGGCCAACGTCCTGACTTTC.

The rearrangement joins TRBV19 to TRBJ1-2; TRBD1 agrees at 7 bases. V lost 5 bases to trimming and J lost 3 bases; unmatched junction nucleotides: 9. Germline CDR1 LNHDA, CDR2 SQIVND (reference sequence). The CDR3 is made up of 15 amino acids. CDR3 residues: CASSLTGAADYGYTF. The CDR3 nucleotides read TGTGCCAGTAGTCTTACAGGGGCGGCGGACTATGGCTACACCTTC.